The rows below give T cell receptor beta chains drawn from one sample of a study of T cell repertoires in cytomegalovirus infection. Their cognate antigens are unknown. TCRdb re-called the reads through MiXCR, storing one row per CDR3 protein. The data show over 100,000 distinct CDR3 sequences, around 28% seen once. Specimen: CD8+ T cells from cultured PBMCs, collected from culture after CMV antigen stimulation. The receptors were sampled from a human donor in good health (CMV status not recorded). Some clones in this sample may be carry-over from other donors' samples. Both conserved end residues are part of each CDR3. The order of the fields is D gene, V gene, J gene, clone size, CDR3 protein, CDR3 DNA. The D gene is left open where the match is weak. Rows may omit the clone size; those that give it use once, few, many or a size class.

NA	TRBV4-1	TRBJ1-1	NA	CASSQSDRMNTEAFF	TGCGCCAGCAGCCAATCTGACAGGATGAACACTGAAGCTTTCTTT
NA	TRBV9	TRBJ1-3	few	CASSVDGSSGNTIYF	TGTGCCAGCAGCGTAGATGGGTCGTCTGGAAACACCATATATTTT
NA	TRBV14	TRBJ1-1	NA	CASSQWGSTEAFF	TGTGCCAGCAGCCAATGGGGGAGTACTGAAGCTTTCTTT
NA	TRBV4-1	TRBJ2-3	few	CASAHIGAQDTQYF	TGCGCCAGCGCCCACATTGGAGCACAGGATACGCAGTATTTT
TRBD2	TRBV20-1	TRBJ2-1	NA	CSARDIAGGPGEQFF	TGCAGTGCTAGAGACATAGCGGGGGGGCCAGGGGAGCAGTTCTTC
TRBD2	TRBV7-9	TRBJ2-5	NA	CASSTVSGGQEETQYF	TGTGCCAGCAGCACGGTCAGCGGGGGGCAGGAAGAGACCCAGTACTTC
NA	TRBV15	TRBJ2-5	few	CATSTTIGETQYF	TGTGCCACCAGCACGACTATCGGGGAGACCCAGTACTTC
NA	TRBV6-1	TRBJ1-5	NA	CASRDPGPGNQPQHF	TGTGCCAGTCGAGACCCAGGACCCGGAAATCAGCCCCAGCATTTT
TRBD1	TRBV29-1	TRBJ1-5	many	CSVQQGYGNQPQHF	TGCAGCGTTCAACAGGGGTATGGCAATCAGCCCCAGCATTTT
NA	TRBV20-1	TRBJ2-2	few	CSARAAGMNTGELFF	TGCAGTGCTAGGGCGGCGGGCATGAACACCGGGGAGCTGTTTTTT
TRBD2	TRBV7-9	TRBJ2-1	NA	CASGLAILAGGPNEQFF	TGTGCCAGCGGCTTAGCTATACTAGCGGGGGGGCCCAATGAGCAGTTCTTC
NA	TRBV2	TRBJ1-1	few	CASAGWGIIANTEAFF	TGTGCCAGCGCTGGATGGGGAATTATCGCGAACACTGAAGCTTTCTTT
NA	TRBV19	TRBJ1-3	few	CASTGGGGSGNTIYF	TGTGCCAGTACCGGCGGGGGCGGCTCTGGAAACACCATATATTTT
NA	TRBV28	TRBJ1-4	once	CASSLAAGVEKLFF	TGTGCCAGCAGTTTGGCTGCAGGGGTCGAAAAACTGTTTTTT
NA	TRBV4-1	TRBJ1-6	NA	CASSALHRVPSPLHF	TGCGCCAGCAGCGCCCTCCACAGGGTTCCCTCACCCCTCCACTTT
TRBD2	TRBV6-5	TRBJ2-3	many	CASSSGTSGGWYTDTQYF	TGTGCCAGCAGCTCCGGGACTAGCGGGGGGTGGTACACAGATACGCAGTATTTT
NA	TRBV7-9	TRBJ1-3	NA	CASTHHGTGGGNTIYF	TGTGCCAGCACCCACCACGGCACAGGCGGAGGAAACACCATATATTTT
TRBD1	TRBV29-1	TRBJ1-1	NA	CSVEIGTGWPEAFF	TGCAGCGTTGAAATCGGGACAGGTTGGCCTGAAGCTTTCTTT
NA	TRBV30	TRBJ2-7	NA	CAWSAETVISEQYF	TGTGCCTGGAGCGCAGAGACAGTAATCAGCGAGCAGTACTTC
NA	TRBV12-3/TRBV12-4	TRBJ1-1	NA	CVSSTSTVVNTEAFF	TGTGTCAGCAGCACCTCGACAGTGGTGAACACTGAAGCTTTCTTT
NA	TRBV28	TRBJ2-1	NA	CASSFLGQNTYNEQFF	TGTGCCAGCAGTTTTTTAGGACAAAACACCTACAATGAGCAGTTCTTC
TRBD1	TRBV12-3/TRBV12-4	TRBJ2-7	NA	CASSLGTGGDEQYF	TGTGCCAGCAGTCTGGGTACAGGGGGCGACGAGCAGTACTTC
TRBD1	TRBV4-1	TRBJ1-1	NA	CASSQGQGFSASAFF	TGCGCCAGCAGCCAGGGACAGGGTTTCTCCGCGTCCGCTTTCTTT
NA	TRBV9	TRBJ2-3	many	CASSEEGTVTDTQYF	TGTGCCAGCAGCGAGGAGGGGACTGTAACAGATACGCAGTATTTT
NA	TRBV12-3/TRBV12-4	TRBJ2-6	few	CASSPSTGLGANVLTF	TGTGCCAGCAGTCCAAGTACAGGGTTGGGGGCCAACGTCCTGACTTTC
NA	TRBV6-5	TRBJ1-5	NA	CASSYGAESNQPQHF	TGTGCCAGCAGTTACGGTGCGGAAAGCAATCAGCCCCAGCATTTT
NA	TRBV3-1	TRBJ1-6	NA	CASSQTGSGEDSPLHF	TGTGCCAGCAGCCAAACTGGGTCAGGGGAAGATTCACCCCTCCACTTT
TRBD2	TRBV12-3/TRBV12-4	TRBJ2-7	NA	CASSRSSGVHEQYF	TGTGCCAGCAGCCGTTCTAGCGGGGTTCACGAGCAGTACTTC
NA	TRBV27	TRBJ2-4	few	CASRPTWQVGLAKNIQYF	TGTGCCAGCAGACCCACTTGGCAAGTAGGTTTAGCCAAAAACATTCAGTACTTC
NA	TRBV28	TRBJ2-1	few	CASSVGVSYNEQFF	TGTGCCAGCAGTGTAGGGGTCTCCTACAATGAGCAGTTCTTC
NA	TRBV12-5	TRBJ1-1	NA	CASGLGFTEAFF	TGTGCTAGTGGGCTAGGGTTCACTGAAGCTTTCTTT
TRBD1	TRBV19	TRBJ1-2	NA	CASSPTGGGYGYTF	TGTGCCAGTAGTCCGACAGGGGGAGGTTATGGCTACACCTTC
TRBD1	TRBV6-5	TRBJ1-5	few	CASSYSQGSQPQHF	TGTGCCAGCAGTTACTCACAGGGGAGTCAGCCCCAGCATTTT
TRBD2	TRBV29-1	TRBJ2-1	NA	CSGLTSGEQFF	TGCAGCGGATTGACTAGCGGAGAGCAGTTCTTC
NA	TRBV28	TRBJ2-4	NA	CASSFMGNIQYF	TGTGCCAGCAGTTTCATGGGAAACATTCAGTACTTC
TRBD2	TRBV2	TRBJ2-5	NA	CANSDSSGGAFETQYF	TGTGCCAACAGTGATTCGAGCGGGGGGGCCTTTGAGACCCAGTACTTC
TRBD2	TRBV20-1	TRBJ2-7	many	CSAVSGESSYEQYF	TGCAGTGCGGTTAGCGGGGAAAGCTCCTACGAGCAGTACTTC
NA	TRBV12-3/TRBV12-4	TRBJ2-3	NA	CASSPGQLGATDTQYF	TGTGCCAGCAGTCCCGGACAGTTAGGGGCCACAGATACGCAGTATTTT